The clone carrying this T cell receptor (beta chain) was found once. The antigen is unknown. A single base separates this from a much larger clone, so it may be a read error. These data originate in a study of T-cell reconstitution after alpha-beta-depleted transplantation in children. Unique molecular identifiers were built into the TCRbeta library. Using its own MiXCR run on the PCR reads, TCRdb lists one record per CDR3 protein. This repertoire shows around 110,000 distinct CDR3 sequences, about a tenth found once; its top ten account for roughly a third. This CDR3 has 13 amino acids. Germline V gene lookup returns CDR1 SGHRS and CDR2 YFSETQ. Study-level findings and limits: T-cell counts and diversity at one year post-transplant came mainly from newly produced T cells. Expanded graft clones numbering several hundred reportedly gave rise to alpha-beta T cells about two months after transplant.

Sample: PBMCs, taken before TCRalphabeta/CD19-depleted stem cell transplant. This sequence joins TRBV5-1 and TRBJ2-3; D not certain. The source is a boy between 2 and 15 years old with acute lymphoblastic leukemia, due to receive a stem cell transplant. This CDR3 is CASSHEAKDTEYF. Written as DNA, the CDR3 is TGCGCCAGCAGCCACGAAGCGAAAGATACGGAGTATTTT.